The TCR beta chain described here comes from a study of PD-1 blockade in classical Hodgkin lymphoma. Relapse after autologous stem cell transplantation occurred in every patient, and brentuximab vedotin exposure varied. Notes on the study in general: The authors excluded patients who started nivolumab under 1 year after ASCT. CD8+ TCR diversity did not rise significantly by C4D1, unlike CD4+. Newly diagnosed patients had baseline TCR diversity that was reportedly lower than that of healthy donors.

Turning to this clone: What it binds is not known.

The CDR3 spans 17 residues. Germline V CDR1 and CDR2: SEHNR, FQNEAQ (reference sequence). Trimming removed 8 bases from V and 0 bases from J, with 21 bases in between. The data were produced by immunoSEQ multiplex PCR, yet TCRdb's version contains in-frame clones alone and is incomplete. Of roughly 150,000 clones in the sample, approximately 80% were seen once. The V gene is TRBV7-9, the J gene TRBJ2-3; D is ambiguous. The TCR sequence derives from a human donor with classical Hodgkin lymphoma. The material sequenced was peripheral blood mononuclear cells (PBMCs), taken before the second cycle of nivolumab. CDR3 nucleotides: TGTGCCAGCCTCCGACCCGGGTTAGACACTAGCACAGATACGCAGTATTTT. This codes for CASLRPGLDTSTDTQYF.